The 25 T cell receptor beta chains below all came from one sample that was sequenced in a study of blood T cell repertoires in COVID-19. Sequencing used immunoSEQ multiplex PCR; TCRdb keeps in-frame clones, though not all of them. The sample yields 100,000 to 150,000 clones, around 76% seen once. Sequencing input: peripheral blood. These receptors were obtained from a man of 80 years or more with COVID-19, enrolled during active disease.

The chain links TRBV6-2 or TRBV6-3 to TRBJ1-4, with D hard to call. The length of the CDR3 is 12 residues. The V gene's germline CDR1 is MNHEY and CDR2 SVGEGT. Between the trimmed V and J ends, which lost 5 bases and 8 bases, there was a span of 9 bases. CDR3 DNA sequence: TGTGCCAGCAGTGGACTGTACGAAAAACTGTTTTTT. It codes for CASSGLYEKLFF.

This chain uses TRBV3-1 (or the pseudogene TRBV3-2) with TRBJ2-1; no reliable D call. The CDR3 is 14 amino acids. Deletions cut 2 bases from V and 6 bases from J, with 11 bases between. The germline CDR1 and CDR2 sequences are LGHDT and YNNKEL (reference sequence). For the CDR3, the DNA is TGTGCCAGCAGCCAATTCGACTCCATCAATGAGCAGTTCTTC. Amino acid sequence: CASSQFDSINEQFF.

The chain has TRBV7-2 and TRBJ2-6; tentative D call: TRBD2 (5 bases). CDR3 length: 18 residues. CDR1 and CDR2 from the germline V gene are SGHTA and FQGNSA. The V and J ends lost 5 bases and 0 bases respectively, with 17 bases between them. CDR3 amino acids: CASSQNGRGSSGANVLTF. CDR3 bases: TGTGCCAGCAGCCAGAATGGGAGAGGTTCCTCTGGGGCCAACGTCCTGACTTTC.

The chain links TRBV5-4 to TRBJ1-6, with D possibly being TRBD1 (6 bases). There are 16 residues in the CDR3. Trimming took 0 bases from V and 7 from J, leaving 14 bases between them. Germline V CDR1 and CDR2: SGHNT, YYREEE (reference sequence). The CDR3 protein is CASSLDRDKRNSPLHF. The CDR3 bases are TGTGCCAGCAGCTTGGACCGGGACAAACGGAATTCACCCCTCCACTTT.

The chain carries TRBV29-1 and TRBJ1-5; 8 positions agree with TRBD1. The germline CDR1 and CDR2 sequences are SQVTM and ANQGSEA. The V segment lost 6 bases and the J segment 0 bases; nucleotides outside the gene matches: 1. The CDR3 runs to 13 residues. The CDR3 loop is CSVGQDSNQPQHF. The CDR3 DNA sequence: TGCAGCGTGGGACAGGATAGCAATCAGCCCCAGCATTTT.

The rearrangement uses TRBV28 and TRBJ1-2, with D unresolved. Germline V CDR1 and CDR2: MDHEN, SYDVKM. V was pared by 7 bases and J by 1 base, with 13 bases between. The CDR3 has 14 residues. This chain's CDR3 is CASTPDSYNYGYTF. The CDR3 coding sequence is TGTGCCAGCACCCCGGATAGCTATAACTATGGCTACACCTTC.

The chain recombines TRBV19 with TRBJ1-5; D is uncertain. The germline gives CDR1 LNHDA, CDR2 SQIVND (reference sequence). V was trimmed by 3 bases and J by 0 bases, leaving 6 bases between them. This CDR3 has 14 amino acids. The DNA of the CDR3 is TGTGCCAGTAGTATCGGGGATAGCAATCAGCCCCAGCATTTT. This gives the protein CASSIGDSNQPQHF.

The rearrangement joins TRBV6-1 to TRBJ2-3; 10 positions agree with TRBD1. The CDR3 consists of 16 residues. Trimming removed 4 bases from V and 4 bases from J; junction bases left unmatched: 8. Germline values: CDR1 MNHNS, CDR2 SASEGT. The chain's CDR3 is CASSGRTGGNSDTQYF. For the CDR3, the DNA is TGTGCCAGCAGTGGGCGGACAGGGGGAAATTCAGATACGCAGTATTTT.

CDR3 DNA sequence: TGTGCCAGTAGCCACAGGGCAACTAATGAAAAACTGTTTTTT. This sequence encodes CASSHRATNEKLFF. This rearrangement joins TRBV19 to TRBJ1-4, with TRBD1 as a possible D gene (6 bases). The germline gives CDR1 LNHDA, CDR2 SQIVND (reference sequence). This CDR3 region has 14 residues. V was shortened by 6 bases and J by 0 bases, with 8 bases between the two germline ends.

The chain uses TRBV2 and TRBJ2-5; a weak D match, TRBD2 (5 bases). The CDR3 consists of 15 residues. Germline lookup yields CDR1 SNHLY and CDR2 FYNNEI. V lost 6 bases and J lost 5, with 19 bases in between. The CDR3, as DNA: TGTGCCAGCAGCCGGGGTCTGGACGAAGGGGAGACCCAGTACTTC. Protein product: CASSRGLDEGETQYF.

The chain employs TRBV5-4 and TRBJ2-6; TRBD1 matches 8 bases. V dropped 7 bases and J dropped 3; count of bases not matched to a gene: 18. The length of the CDR3 is 19 residues. The germline V gene has CDR1 SGHNT and CDR2 YYREEE (reference sequence). The CDR3 DNA reads as TGTGCCAGCCCCCCCGAGGCGGACAGGGTAAACGGTGGGGCCAACGTCCTGACTTTC. This encodes CASPPEADRVNGGANVLTF.

The CDR3 DNA reads TGTGCCAGCAGCGATGGGACAGTTAATGAAAAACTGTTTTTT. Amino acids: CASSDGTVNEKLFF. The chain links TRBV6-6 to TRBJ1-4, with 7 nucleotides matching TRBD1. CDR3 length: 14 amino acids. V was clipped by 6 bases and J by 4 bases; unmatched bases: 5. CDR1 is MNHNY and CDR2 is SVGAGI in the germline V gene (reference sequence).

The chain joins TRBV6-2 or TRBV6-3 to TRBJ2-7; 7 bases fit TRBD1. Germline values: CDR1 MNHEY, CDR2 SVGEGT. The CDR3 covers 14 residues. Unmatched junction bases numbered 3, after V lost 2 bases and J lost 2 bases. The CDR3 DNA is TGTGCCAGCAGTTACGGGGACAGAACCTACGAGCAGTACTTC. Translating gives CASSYGDRTYEQYF.

Concerning this clone itself: A junction end diverges from the germline sequence, so it may reflect a read error. This chain links TRBV6-1 with TRBJ2-1; TRBD1 might be the D (6 bases). CDR1 and CDR2 (germline): MNHNS, SASEGT. The CDR3 extends over 16 amino acids. Written as DNA, the CDR3 is TGTGCCAGCAGGGAAGGAACAGGGTCCTCCTACAATGAGCAGTTCTTC. Amino acid sequence: CASREGTGSSYNEQFF.

This rearrangement joins TRBV6-5 to TRBJ2-3, with D perhaps TRBD2 (7 bases). This CDR3 comprises 15 residues. V was shortened by 4 bases and J by 0 bases, with 11 bases between the two germline ends. The V gene's germline CDR1 is MNHEY and CDR2 SVGAGI. CDR3 DNA sequence: TGTGCCAGCAGTTTCAAGGGGGGGAGCACAGATACGCAGTATTTT. Translating gives CASSFKGGSTDTQYF.

The chain couples TRBV27 to TRBJ1-1; D uncertain. Trimming left V 3 bases short and J 2 bases short, with 13 bases between. Per germline, CDR1 MNHEY and CDR2 SMNVEV (reference sequence). CDR3 length: 15 amino acids. CDR3 in DNA: TGTGCCAGCAGTTTTTGGCCGCCCTTAAACACTGAAGCTTTCTTT. Protein: CASSFWPPLNTEAFF.

This clone has only one observation. The chain has TRBV6-1 and TRBJ1-6; no definite D call. V shed 1 base and J shed 0 bases, with 7 bases lying between them. Germline V gives CDR1 MNHNS, CDR2 SASEGT. The CDR3 runs 16 residues. The CDR3 DNA reads TGTGCCAGCAGTGAAGATCGGGACTCCTATAATTCACCCCTCCACTTT. This encodes CASSEDRDSYNSPLHF.

The chain employs TRBV3-1 (or the pseudogene TRBV3-2) and TRBJ2-6, with unresolved D. Germline CDR1 reads LGHDT; CDR2 reads YNNKEL (reference sequence). The CDR3 sequence is 15 residues long. Trimming removed 2 bases from V and 0 bases from J, with 5 bases in between. CDR3: CASSQSSSGANVLTF. The CDR3 bases are TGTGCCAGCAGCCAATCCTCCTCTGGGGCCAACGTCCTGACTTTC.

This clone was counted a single time. This chain uses TRBV15 with TRBJ1-2; 11 bases match TRBD1. Germline loops: CDR1 LNHNV, CDR2 YYDKDF (reference sequence). CDR3 length: 16 amino acids. V was clipped by 4 bases and J by 7 bases; unmatched bases: 11. The CDR3 nucleotides read TGTGCCACCAGCACTTTGCCGGGACAGGGGGTAATTGGCTACACCTTC. Its translation: CATSTLPGQGVIGYTF.

The J gene is TRBJ2-3, the V gene TRBV19, with D maybe TRBD2 (6 bases). There are 14 residues in the CDR3. CDR1 and CDR2 from the germline V gene are LNHDA and SQIVND (reference sequence). Trimming pared 6 bases from V and 11 bases from J, leaving 21 bases between. The CDR3 loop reads CASRGRDWNSRQYF. In nucleotides, the CDR3 is TGTGCCAGTAGAGGCCGGGACTGGAATTCGAGGCAGTATTTT. Full variable domain (missing parts from reference TRBV19 and TRBJ2-3): DGGITQSPKYLFRKEGQNVTLSCEQNLNHDAMYWYRQDPGQGLRLIYYSQIVNDFQKGDIAEGYSVSREKKESFPLTVTSAQKNPTAFYLCASRGRDWNSRQYFGPGTRLTVL.

The rearrangement links TRBV6-5 to TRBJ2-7; the D gene is possibly TRBD1 (6 bases). The CDR3 totals 15 residues. The V and J ends lost 2 bases and 3 bases respectively, with 14 bases between them. CDR1 MNHEY and CDR2 SVGAGI come from the germline V gene. The CDR3 sequence is CASSYPARGGYEQYF. The CDR3 nucleotides are TGTGCCAGCAGTTACCCCGCCCGAGGGGGCTACGAGCAGTACTTC.

The V and J genes are TRBV7-9 and TRBJ1-2; D possibly corresponds to TRBD1 (5 bases). Germline lookup yields CDR1 SEHNR and CDR2 FQNEAQ (reference sequence). This CDR3 is 14 amino acids long. Trimming shortened V by 1 base and J by 6 bases, and 12 bases separated the two germline ends. CDR3 coding DNA: TGTGCCAGCAGCTTAGTGATAGGGGTGGATGGCTACACCTTC. It specifies CASSLVIGVDGYTF. The complete variable domain, with remaining parts taken from reference TRBV7-9 and TRBJ1-2, reads DTGVSQNPRHKITKRGQNVTFRCDPISEHNRLYWYRQTLGQGPEFLTYFQNEAQLEKSRLLSDRFSAERPKGSFSTLEIQRTEQGDSAMYLCASSLVIGVDGYTFGSGTRLTVV.

The J gene is TRBJ2-1, the V gene TRBV19; 11 bases align to TRBD2. Germline CDR1 reads LNHDA; CDR2 reads SQIVND (reference sequence). Trimming took 7 bases from V and 8 from J; bases not matched to a gene: 7. This CDR3 comprises 14 residues. The CDR3 loop is CASNSGRAVDEQFF. DNA of the CDR3: TGTGCCAGTAATAGCGGGAGGGCCGTGGATGAGCAGTTCTTC.

This chain links TRBV5-6 with TRBJ1-2; possible D gene TRBD1, 5 bases. V was pared by 4 bases and J by 5 bases, with 18 bases between. CDR1 and CDR2 (germline): SGHDT, YYEEEE. The CDR3 is 15 amino acids. The CDR3 nucleotides are TGTGCCAGCAGCCCCGGACACCGAAGGGGATATGGCTACACCTTC. This sequence encodes CASSPGHRRGYGYTF.

The J gene is TRBJ1-1, the V gene TRBV2, with D hard to call. Trimming cost V 7 bases and J 3 bases, with 15 bases left between them. This CDR3 is 14 amino acids long. Germline-derived CDR1 and CDR2 are SNHLY and FYNNEI. CDR3: CASIPSGEDTEAFF. DNA for the CDR3: TGTGCCAGCATTCCGTCCGGGGAAGACACTGAAGCTTTCTTT. The variable domain in full, completed from reference TRBV2 and TRBJ1-1, reads EPEVTQTPSHQVTQMGQEVILRCVPISNHLYFYWYRQILGQKVEFLVSFYNNEISEKSEIFDDQFSVERPDGSNFTLKIRSTKLEDSAMYFCASIPSGEDTEAFFGQGTRLTVV.